The 11 T cell receptor beta chains below were found in one sample sequenced in a study of T cells in Graves' hyperthyroidism and ophthalmopathy. It was RNA transcripts that yielded the amplified TCR beta CDR3 regions. RT-PCR in the first round (using the HTBI primer set) targeted the TCR CDR3. MiXCR was run by TCRdb on the multiplex PCR reads, yielding one entry per CDR3 protein. The data contain more than 500,000 distinct CDR3 sequences, under 20% of them singletons. The sequenced material came from blood. These receptor sequences come from a woman aged 30 to 39 with Graves' hyperthyroidism.

In this sample, this clonotype turned up a few times. This chain joins TRBV29-1 and TRBJ1-2; D is ambiguous. V lost 3 bases, J lost 8 bases, and 10 bases lay in between. The CDR3 consists of 11 residues. Germline-derived CDR1 and CDR2 are SQVTM and ANQGSEA. CDR3 coding DNA: TGCAGCGTTGACCCAGATTCAGGCTACACCTTC. Residues: CSVDPDSGYTF.

The chain uses TRBV7-2 and TRBJ2-4; tentative D call: TRBD2 (5 bases). CDR3 length: 13 amino acids. The ends were cut back, 6 bases at V and 5 bases at J, with 11 bases in the middle. Germline CDR1 SGHTA, CDR2 FQGNSA. CDR3 sequence: CASRRTGENIQYF. The CDR3 DNA is TGTGCCAGCAGGCGGACTGGCGAAAACATTCAGTACTTC. Full variable domain (rest looked up from reference TRBV7-2 and TRBJ2-4): GAGVSQSPSNKVTEKGKDVELRCDPISGHTALYWYRQSLGQGLEFLIYFQGNSAPDKSGLPSDRFSAERTGGSVSTLTIQRTQQEDSAVYLCASRRTGENIQYFGAGTRLSVL.

At least ten counts were recorded for this clonotype. CDR3 region: CASSLVPGQGTDTQYF. The CDR3 nucleotides read TGTGCCAGCAGCTTAGTGCCGGGACAGGGCACAGATACGCAGTATTTT. This chain links TRBV11-3 with TRBJ2-3, with 8 nucleotides matching TRBD1. In germline, CDR1 is SGHNT, CDR2 YENEEA. The V and J ends lost 1 base and 1 base, in that order; junction bases with no gene match: 4. The CDR3 length is 16 residues.

This clonotype was counted only a few times. The chain joins TRBV14 to TRBJ2-7; 9 nucleotides line up with TRBD1. J lost 3 bases, V lost 0 bases, and 0 bases had no gene match. Per the germline V gene, CDR1 is SGHDN and CDR2 is FVKESK. The CDR3 is 14 residues long. CDR3 region: CASSQEGQGYEQYF. CDR3 in DNA: TGTGCCAGCAGCCAAGAGGGACAGGGCTACGAGCAGTACTTC.

This clonotype appeared many times. The chain is built from TRBV3-1 and TRBJ2-5, with TRBD1 as a possible D gene (6 bases). The CDR3 spans 13 residues. Germline V CDR1 and CDR2: LGHDT, YNNKEL (reference sequence). V lost 5 bases and J lost 4, with 11 bases in between. This chain's CDR3 is CASSFGQRETQYF. In DNA, the CDR3 is TGTGCCAGCAGCTTCGGACAGCGAGAGACCCAGTACTTC.

This clonotype has ten or more counts. The chain recombines TRBV7-9 with TRBJ2-1, with D perhaps TRBD1 or TRBD2 (5 bases each). The CDR3 runs 13 residues. The germline V gene has CDR1 SEHNR and CDR2 FQNEAQ (reference sequence). The ends were cut back, 1 base at V and 9 bases at J, with 10 bases in the middle. CDR3 coding DNA: TGTGCCAGCAGCTTAGGAGGGACCGGTGAGCAGTTCTTC. This translates into CASSLGGTGEQFF.

The V call is TRBV19, the J call TRBJ1-1; D perhaps matches TRBD1 (6 bases). The germline CDR1 and CDR2 sequences are LNHDA and SQIVND (reference sequence). V lost 3 bases and J lost 5, with 16 bases in between. The CDR3 spans 15 residues. CDR3 in DNA: TGTGCCAGTAGTATCCCCTACCAGGGGAGAACTGAAGCTTTCTTT. It codes for CASSIPYQGRTEAFF.

This clonotype came up a few times. V is TRBV9 and J is TRBJ1-2; no definite D call. This CDR3 has 11 amino acids. Germline V gives CDR1 SGDLS, CDR2 YYNGEE. V was trimmed by 5 bases and J by 8 bases, leaving 10 bases between them. CDR3 sequence: CASRGSSGYTF. The CDR3 DNA reads TGTGCCAGCAGAGGGAGTAGCGGCTACACCTTC.

V is TRBV20-1 and J is TRBJ2-2, with D possibly matching TRBD2 (5 bases). V dropped 0 bases and J dropped 3 bases, with 11 bases sitting between them. This CDR3 is 15 amino acids long. Looked up from germline, CDR1 is DFQATT and CDR2 is SNEGSKA (reference sequence). CDR3 region: CSARDTNGDTGELFF. CDR3 nucleotides: TGCAGTGCTAGAGACACGAACGGGGACACCGGGGAGCTGTTTTTT.

This clonotype was recorded a few times. The chain links TRBV28 to TRBJ2-4; TRBD1 or TRBD2 may be the D gene (5 bases each). The CDR3 sequence is 14 residues long. The V gene's germline CDR1 is MDHEN and CDR2 SYDVKM. With 10 bases removed from V and 0 bases from J, the gap between germline ends came to 13 bases. The DNA of the CDR3 is TGTGCCACTGGAGACAGCGGAGCCAAAAACATTCAGTACTTC. This encodes CATGDSGAKNIQYF.

A few counts support this clonotype. The chain carries TRBV5-5 and TRBJ2-2, with 7 positions matching TRBD1. CDR1 and CDR2 (germline): SGHKS, YYEKEE (reference sequence). CDR3 size: 15 residues. The V gene end was trimmed by 4 bases and the J gene end by 8 bases; junction bases not matched to a gene: 11. CDR3 DNA: TGTGCCAGCAGCAGATACACAGGGGTCACGGGGGAGCTGTTTTTT. The encoded protein is CASSRYTGVTGELFF.